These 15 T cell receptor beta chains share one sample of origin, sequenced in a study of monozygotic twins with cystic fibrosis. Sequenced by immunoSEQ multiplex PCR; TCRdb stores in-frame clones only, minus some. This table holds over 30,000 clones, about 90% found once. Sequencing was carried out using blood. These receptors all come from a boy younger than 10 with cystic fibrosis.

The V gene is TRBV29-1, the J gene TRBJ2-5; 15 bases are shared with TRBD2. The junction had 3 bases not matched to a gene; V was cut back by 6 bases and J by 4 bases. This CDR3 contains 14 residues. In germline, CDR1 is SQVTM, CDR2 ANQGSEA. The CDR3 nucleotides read TGCAGCGTGGGGACTAGCGGGGGGCCAGAGACCCAGTACTTC. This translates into CSVGTSGGPETQYF.

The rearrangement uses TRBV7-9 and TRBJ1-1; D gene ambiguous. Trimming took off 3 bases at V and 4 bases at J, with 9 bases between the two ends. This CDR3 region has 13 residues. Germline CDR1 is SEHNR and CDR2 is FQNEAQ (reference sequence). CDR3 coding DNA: TGTGCCAGCAGCTTGCCTCCGGGCACTGAAGCTTTCTTT. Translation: CASSLPPGTEAFF.

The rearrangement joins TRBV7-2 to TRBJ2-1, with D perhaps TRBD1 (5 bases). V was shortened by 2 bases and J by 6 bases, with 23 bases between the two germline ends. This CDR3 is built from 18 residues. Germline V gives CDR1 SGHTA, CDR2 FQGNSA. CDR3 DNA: TGTGCCAGCAGCTTATCCCCGCTGCAGGGTCTCATGCTCAATGAGCAGTTCTTC. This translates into CASSLSPLQGLMLNEQFF.

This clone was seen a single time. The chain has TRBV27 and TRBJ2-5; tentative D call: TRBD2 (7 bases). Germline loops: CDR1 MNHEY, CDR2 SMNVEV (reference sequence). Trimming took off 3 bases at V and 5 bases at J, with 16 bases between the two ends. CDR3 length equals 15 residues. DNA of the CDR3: TGTGCCAGCAGTTTGACTGGCGGGGGCTTTGAGACCCAGTACTTC. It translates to CASSLTGGGFETQYF.

The CDR3 DNA sequence: TGTGCCAGCGGAGAGCTAGCGGATCGGAACGAGCAGTTCTTC. Its translation: CASGELADRNEQFF. V and J are TRBV6-5 and TRBJ2-1; TRBD2 matches 7 bases. The V gene's germline CDR1 is MNHEY and CDR2 SVGAGI. This CDR3 comprises 14 residues. J gave up 10 bases and V 8 bases, and 14 bases lay outside the gene matches.

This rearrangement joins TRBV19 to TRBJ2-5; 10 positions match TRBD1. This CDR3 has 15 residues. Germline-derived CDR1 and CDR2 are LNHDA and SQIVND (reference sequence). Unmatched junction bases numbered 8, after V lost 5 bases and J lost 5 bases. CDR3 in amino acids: CASSRVTGGLETQYF. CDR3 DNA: TGTGCCAGTAGTCGTGTGACAGGGGGCTTGGAGACCCAGTACTTC.

CDR3 sequence (DNA): TGCGCCAGCAGCTCGGACATGCCAAGGAATGAAAAACTGTTTTTT. It specifies CASSSDMPRNEKLFF. The chain employs TRBV5-1 and TRBJ1-4, with a possible D match to TRBD1 (5 bases). V was cut by 3 bases and J by 5 bases, with 14 bases left in between. Germline CDR1 and CDR2: SGHRS and YFSETQ. This CDR3 region has 15 residues.

CDR3 in DNA: TGTGCCAGCAGCTCCGGACAGATGAACACTGAAGCTTTCTTT. Its protein is CASSSGQMNTEAFF. V usage is TRBV7-9 and J usage is TRBJ1-1; TRBD1 is a possible D gene (6 bases). Per germline, CDR1 SEHNR and CDR2 FQNEAQ (reference sequence). This CDR3 spans 14 amino acids. Deletions cut 4 bases from V and 0 bases from J, with 9 bases between.

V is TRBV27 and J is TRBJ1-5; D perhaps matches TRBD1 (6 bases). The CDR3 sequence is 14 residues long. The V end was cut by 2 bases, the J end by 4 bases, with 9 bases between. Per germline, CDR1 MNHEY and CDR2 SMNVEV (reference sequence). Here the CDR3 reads CASSLGQWNQPQHF. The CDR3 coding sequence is TGTGCCAGCAGTTTAGGACAGTGGAATCAGCCCCAGCATTTT.

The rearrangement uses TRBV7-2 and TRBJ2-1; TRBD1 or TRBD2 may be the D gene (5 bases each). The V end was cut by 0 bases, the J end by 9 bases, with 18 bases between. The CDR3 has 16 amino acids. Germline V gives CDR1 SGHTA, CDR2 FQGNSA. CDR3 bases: TGTGCCAGCAGCTTAGCATCGGGGCAGCTGGGACGTGAGCAGTTCTTC. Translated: CASSLASGQLGREQFF.

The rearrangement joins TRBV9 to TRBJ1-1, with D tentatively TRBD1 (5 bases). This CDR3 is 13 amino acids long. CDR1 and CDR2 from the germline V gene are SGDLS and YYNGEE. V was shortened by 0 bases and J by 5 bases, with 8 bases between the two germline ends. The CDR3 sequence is CASSVERGTEAFF. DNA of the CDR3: TGTGCCAGCAGCGTAGAGAGGGGAACTGAAGCTTTCTTT.

The CDR3 DNA follows: TGCGCCAGCAGTGAGTCGGCGGGGCTAGCGAACACCGGGGAGCTGTTTTTT. Amino acid sequence: CASSESAGLANTGELFF. V and J are TRBV10-1 and TRBJ2-2; D might be TRBD2 (6 bases). This CDR3 region has 17 residues. Germline assignment: CDR1 WNHNN and CDR2 SYGVQD (reference sequence). The V gene lost 0 bases and the J gene lost 0 bases, with 11 bases spanning the gap.

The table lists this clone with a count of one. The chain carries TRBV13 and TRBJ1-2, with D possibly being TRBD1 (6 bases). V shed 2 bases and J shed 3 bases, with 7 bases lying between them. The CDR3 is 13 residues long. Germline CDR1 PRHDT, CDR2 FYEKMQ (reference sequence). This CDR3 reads CASSLRGYYGYTF. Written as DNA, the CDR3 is TGTGCCAGCAGCTTAAGGGGGTACTATGGCTACACCTTC. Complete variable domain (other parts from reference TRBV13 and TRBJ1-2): AAGVIQSPRHLIKEKRETATLKCYPIPRHDTVYWYQQGPGQDPQFLISFYEKMQSDKGSIPDRFSAQQFSDYHSELNMSSLELGDSALYFCASSLRGYYGYTFGSGTRLTVV.

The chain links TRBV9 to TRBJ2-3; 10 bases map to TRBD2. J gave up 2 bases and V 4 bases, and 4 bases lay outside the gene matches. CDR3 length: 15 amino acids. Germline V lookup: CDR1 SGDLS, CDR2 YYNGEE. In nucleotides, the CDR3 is TGTGCCAGCAGCTCCCTAGCGGGGGTCACAGATACGCAGTATTTT. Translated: CASSSLAGVTDTQYF.

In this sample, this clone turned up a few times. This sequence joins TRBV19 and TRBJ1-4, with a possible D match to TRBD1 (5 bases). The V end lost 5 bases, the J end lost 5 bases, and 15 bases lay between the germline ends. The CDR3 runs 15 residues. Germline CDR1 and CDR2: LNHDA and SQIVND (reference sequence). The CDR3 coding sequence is TGTGCCAGTAGTTCTCGCGGGGGATTGAATGAAAAACTGTTTTTT. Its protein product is CASSSRGGLNEKLFF. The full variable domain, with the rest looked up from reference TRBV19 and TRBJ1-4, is DGGITQSPKYLFRKEGQNVTLSCEQNLNHDAMYWYRQDPGQGLRLIYYSQIVNDFQKGDIAEGYSVSREKKESFPLTVTSAQKNPTAFYLCASSSRGGLNEKLFFGSGTQLSVL.